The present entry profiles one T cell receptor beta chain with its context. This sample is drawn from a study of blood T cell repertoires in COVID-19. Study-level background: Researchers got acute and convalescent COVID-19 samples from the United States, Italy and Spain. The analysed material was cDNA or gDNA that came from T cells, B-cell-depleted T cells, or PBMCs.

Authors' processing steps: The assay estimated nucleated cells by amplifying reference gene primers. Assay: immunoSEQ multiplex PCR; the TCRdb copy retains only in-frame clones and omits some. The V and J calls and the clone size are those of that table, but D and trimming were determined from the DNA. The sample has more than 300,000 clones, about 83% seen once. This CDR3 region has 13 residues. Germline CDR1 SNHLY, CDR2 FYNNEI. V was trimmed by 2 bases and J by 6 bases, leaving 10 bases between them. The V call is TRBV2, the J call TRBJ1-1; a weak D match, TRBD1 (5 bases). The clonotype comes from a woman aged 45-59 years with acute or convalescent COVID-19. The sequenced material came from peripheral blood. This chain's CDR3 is CASSEQGIAEAFF. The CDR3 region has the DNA TGTGCCAGCAGTGAACAGGGTATCGCTGAAGCTTTCTTT.